These 22 T cell receptor beta chains were sequenced from one sample in a study of shared clonotypes between healthy human individuals (dated by TCRdb to about 2020). The library was made by the immunoSEQ multiplex PCR assay. The table was pulled from immuneACCESS by TCRdb, which kept in-frame rearrangements only. Such tables lose some clones; where checked, under half of the loss comes from unresolved V genes, and the rest has no known cause. The sample includes around 980,000 clones, with approximately 78% observed a single time. 0.55% to 0.7% of the sample rests with the top ten. Specimen: memory CD4+ T cells from PBMCs. The cell subset or site label on this specimen signifies: CD45RA-negative fraction. These TCRs come from a man younger than 35 in good health. Some clones in this sample may be carry-over from other donors' samples.

The gene calls are TRBV2 and TRBJ2-5; 8 bases map to TRBD2. The CDR3 has 12 amino acids. CDR1 is SNHLY, CDR2 FYNNEI, per germline. V shed 7 bases and J 5 bases; nucleotides not matched to a gene: 3. The CDR3 region has the DNA TGTGCCAGCACTGCGGGAGGTGAGACCCAGTACTTC. It encodes CASTAGGETQYF. Variable domain in full (rest from reference TRBV2 and TRBJ2-5): EPEVTQTPSHQVTQMGQEVILRCVPISNHLYFYWYRQILGQKVEFLVSFYNNEISEKSEIFDDQFSVERPDGSNFTLKIRSTKLEDSAMYFCASTAGGETQYFGPGTRLLVL.

V gene TRBV7-3 combines with J gene TRBJ2-5; the match to TRBD2 covers 9 bases. Trimming at V came to 3 bases and at J to 2 bases, leaving 4 bases not matched to a gene. CDR1 SGHTA and CDR2 FQGTGA come from the germline V gene. The CDR3 length is 15 residues. CDR3 DNA sequence: TGTGCCAGCAGCTTCGGGCTAGCGGGACAAGAGACCCAGTACTTC. Translating gives CASSFGLAGQETQYF.

J is TRBJ1-2 and V is TRBV27; no definite D call. CDR1 MNHEY and CDR2 SMNVEV come from the germline V gene (reference sequence). V was trimmed by 8 bases and J by 7 bases, leaving 14 bases between them. The CDR3 runs 12 residues. The CDR3: CASHKINVGYTF. The CDR3 nucleotides read TGTGCCAGCCACAAGATCAATGTTGGCTACACCTTC.

This chain joins TRBV5-1 and TRBJ2-3; 8 nucleotides match TRBD1. The germline V gene encodes CDR1 SGHRS and CDR2 YFSETQ. The V gene end was trimmed by 10 bases and the J gene end by 1 base; junction bases not matched to a gene: 11. The length of the CDR3 is 15 residues. CDR3 nucleotides: TGCGCCGGATCGAGGGGGACAGGACGCACAGATACGCAGTATTTT. As protein: CAGSRGTGRTDTQYF.

The chain couples TRBV11-1 to TRBJ2-7; 10 bases fit TRBD2. Trimming took 5 bases from V and 5 from J; bases not matched to a gene: 21. This CDR3 spans 19 amino acids. Germline V CDR1 and CDR2: SGHAT, FQDESV (reference sequence). The CDR3 nucleotides read TGTGCCAGCAGCCGGACCCCCCCCAGCGGGAGGGCCTCGGGGGACGAGCAGTACTTC. Residues: CASSRTPPSGRASGDEQYF.

This clone was recorded only once. This chain links TRBV29-1 with TRBJ1-1, with a tentative D call TRBD1 (5 bases). V shed 7 bases and J shed 0 bases, with 18 bases lying between them. Germline values: CDR1 SQVTM, CDR2 ANQGSEA. The CDR3 has 15 residues. The CDR3 region is CSAPAGPNLNTEAFF. In DNA, the CDR3 is TGCAGCGCCCCCGCAGGGCCGAATCTGAACACTGAAGCTTTCTTT. The variable domain in full, completed from reference TRBV29-1 and TRBJ1-1, reads SAVISQKPSRDICQRGTSLTIQCQVDSQVTMMFWYRQQPGQSLTLIATANQGSEATYESGFVIDKFPISRPNLTFSTLTVSNMSPEDSSIYLCSAPAGPNLNTEAFFGQGTRLTVV.

The J gene is TRBJ2-1, the V gene TRBV5-1; TRBD2 matches 10 bases. Germline V gene sequence: CDR1 SGHRS, CDR2 YFSETQ. This CDR3 region has 14 residues. After removal of 8 bases from V and 10 bases from J, the junction contained 12 bases not matched to a gene. The chain's CDR3 is CASTTSGPGREQFF. The CDR3 nucleotides are TGCGCCAGTACGACTAGCGGGCCTGGGAGAGAGCAGTTCTTC.

The rearrangement uses TRBV5-1 and TRBJ2-1, with D unclear. V gave up 4 bases and J gave up 5 bases, with 7 bases separating them. The CDR3 is made up of 12 amino acids. Germline values: CDR1 SGHRS, CDR2 YFSETQ. The DNA for the CDR3 is TGCGCCAGCAGCATCCAAAACAATGAGCAGTTCTTC. This sequence encodes CASSIQNNEQFF.

This chain links TRBV7-9 with TRBJ2-4; unclear D gene. Germline assignment: CDR1 SEHNR and CDR2 FQNEAQ (reference sequence). The CDR3 spans 13 residues. Trimming removed 2 bases at V and 2 bases at J, with 4 bases between. The CDR3 spells CASSLRSKNIQYF. The CDR3 nucleotides are TGTGCCAGCAGCTTAAGGTCCAAAAACATTCAGTACTTC.

The rearrangement links TRBV7-9 to TRBJ1-4; D remains unclear. From germline, CDR1 is SEHNR and CDR2 FQNEAQ (reference sequence). V dropped 5 bases and J dropped 8 bases, with 15 bases sitting between them. The CDR3 runs 14 residues. CDR3 bases: TGTGCCAGCAGCCCTCCTCCCGAGACCGAAAAACTGTTTTTT. Protein: CASSPPPETEKLFF.

The chain employs TRBV2 and TRBJ2-1, with unresolved D. CDR3 length: 13 amino acids. CDR1 is SNHLY, CDR2 FYNNEI, per germline. V dropped 2 bases and J dropped 11 bases, with 13 bases sitting between them. CDR3 nucleotides: TGTGCCAGCAGTGAACCGGACGCCAAAAAGCAGTTCTTC. Its protein product is CASSEPDAKKQFF. The full variable domain, rest sourced from reference TRBV2 and TRBJ2-1, is EPEVTQTPSHQVTQMGQEVILRCVPISNHLYFYWYRQILGQKVEFLVSFYNNEISEKSEIFDDQFSVERPDGSNFTLKIRSTKLEDSAMYFCASSEPDAKKQFFGPGTRLTVL.

The chain couples TRBV7-9 to TRBJ1-4; the match to TRBD1 covers 10 bases. The length of the CDR3 is 15 residues. The trim removed 4 bases at V and 10 bases at J, leaving 9 bases unmatched. CDR1 is SEHNR, CDR2 FQNEAQ, per germline (reference sequence). The CDR3 bases are TGTGCCAGCAGCTGGGACAGGGGAGCTGGGGGAAAACTGTTTTTT. Translating gives CASSWDRGAGGKLFF.

In DNA form, the CDR3 reads TGTGCCAGCAGGGGAGGGGCGGCGGAGACCCAGTACTTC. Encoded protein: CASRGGAAETQYF. V and J are TRBV7-8 and TRBJ2-5, with 7 bases lining up with TRBD2. Germline V gene sequence: CDR1 SGHVS, CDR2 FQNEAQ. V lost 6 bases to trimming and J lost 5 bases; unmatched junction nucleotides: 6. The CDR3 is 13 residues long.

This chain connects TRBV28 to TRBJ1-5; 7 nucleotides agree with TRBD1. V lost 9 bases and J lost 0; bases outside the gene matches: 17. This CDR3 contains 18 residues. CDR1 is MDHEN and CDR2 is SYDVKM in the germline V gene. The CDR3 here is CASYTGQLDSYSNQPQHF. Written as DNA, the CDR3 is TGTGCCAGTTATACGGGACAGCTAGATTCGTATAGCAATCAGCCCCAGCATTTT. Filled out from reference TRBV28 and TRBJ1-5, the complete variable domain reads DVKVTQSSRYLVKRTGEKVFLECVQDMDHENMFWYRQDPGLGLRLIYFSYDVKMKEKGDIPEGYSVSREKKERFSLILESASTNQTSMYLCASYTGQLDSYSNQPQHFGDGTRLSIL.

The chain uses TRBV5-6 and TRBJ2-5, with 7 bases identical to TRBD2. TRBJ2-7 matches the DNA end more closely, so the J call is doubtful. CDR3 length equals 14 residues. The germline gives CDR1 SGHDT, CDR2 YYEEEE. CDR3 residues: CASSLGGSGYEQYF. CDR3 bases: TGTGCCAGCAGCCTGGGGGGGAGCGGCTACGAGCAGTACTTC.

J is TRBJ2-1 and V is TRBV5-6; 7 bases are shared with TRBD2. The CDR3 has 15 amino acids. The V segment lost 0 bases and the J segment 8 bases; nucleotides outside the gene matches: 8. Germline-derived CDR1 and CDR2 are SGHDT and YYEEEE. The CDR3, as DNA: TGTGCCAGCAGCTTGGGCGGGAGACCTATGGATGAGCAGTTCTTC. It yields the protein CASSLGGRPMDEQFF.

The chain links TRBV18 to TRBJ1-1; D is ambiguous. V lost 3 bases and J 2 bases, leaving 10 bases between the germline ends. From germline, CDR1 is KGHSH and CDR2 LQKENI. This CDR3 comprises 14 residues. The CDR3 bases are TGTGCCAGCTCACCGCGACTGACCAACACTGAAGCTTTCTTT. Translation: CASSPRLTNTEAFF.

This clone is a singleton in its sample. The rearrangement joins TRBV5-8 to TRBJ2-3; 10 bases map to TRBD1. The V gene end was trimmed by 3 bases and the J gene end by 4 bases; junction bases not matched to a gene: 5. Germline-derived CDR1 and CDR2 are SGHTS and YDEGEE. The CDR3 spans 15 residues. DNA of the CDR3: TGTGCCAGCAGCTCGGGACAGGGGCGGGCAGATACGCAGTATTTT. Its protein is CASSSGQGRADTQYF.

The chain has TRBV2 and TRBJ1-3, with unresolved D. The CDR3 length is 14 residues. The ends were cut back, 8 bases at V and 4 bases at J, with 15 bases in the middle. Germline V CDR1 and CDR2: SNHLY, FYNNEI. The CDR3, as DNA: TGTGCCAGCTCTCTAAGTGAGGCGGGAAACACCATATATTTT. It specifies CASSLSEAGNTIYF.

This clone was seen once. The genes are TRBV4-3 and TRBJ2-3; D is uncertain. Germline V CDR1 and CDR2: LGHNA, YSLEER. V dropped 3 bases and J dropped 6 bases, with 10 bases sitting between them. The CDR3 has 13 residues. The CDR3: CASSHQNPDTQYF. Here the CDR3 DNA reads TGCGCCAGCAGCCATCAGAACCCCGATACGCAGTATTTT.

V is TRBV28 and J is TRBJ2-3, with TRBD2 matching over 11 bases. The V segment lost 4 bases and the J segment 3 bases; nucleotides outside the gene matches: 3. CDR3 length: 15 residues. Germline V gene sequence: CDR1 MDHEN, CDR2 SYDVKM. CDR3 coding DNA: TGTGCCAGCAGTTCGACTAGCGGGATGACAGATACGCAGTATTTT. This sequence encodes CASSSTSGMTDTQYF.

The rearrangement joins TRBV5-1 to TRBJ2-1; 7 bases fit TRBD2. The CDR3 length is 16 residues. V trimming: 5 bases; J trimming: 0 bases; junction bases outside the gene matches: 8. Germline CDR1 SGHRS, CDR2 YFSETQ. This CDR3 is CASRLGSGYSYNEQFF. The CDR3 region has the DNA TGCGCCAGCAGACTTGGTAGCGGGTACTCCTACAATGAGCAGTTCTTC.